One sample yielded the 31 T cell receptor beta chains listed below, sequenced in a study of blood T cell repertoires in COVID-19. The table came from immunoSEQ multiplex PCR; TCRdb's copy has only in-frame clones and leaves some out. The sample holds some 350,000 clones, 89% seen once. Sequencing was done on a sample of peripheral blood. These receptors were obtained from a woman in her thirties with COVID-19, enrolled during active disease.

The chain joins TRBV11-2 to TRBJ2-7; 11 nucleotides line up with TRBD2. Germline CDR1 is SGHAT and CDR2 is FQNNGV. This CDR3 contains 14 residues. V trimming: 5 bases; J trimming: 3 bases; junction bases outside the gene matches: 3. Here the CDR3 DNA reads TGTGCCAGCAGCCAACTAGCGGGGGTCTACGAGCAGTACTTC. It is translated as CASSQLAGVYEQYF. The variable domain in full, completed from reference TRBV11-2 and TRBJ2-7, reads EAGVAQSPRYKIIEKRQSVAFWCNPISGHATLYWYQQILGQGPKLLIQFQNNGVVDDSQLPKDRFSAERLKGVDSTLKIQPAKLEDSAVYLCASSQLAGVYEQYFGPGTRLTVT.

The CDR3 spells CASSIGRANYGYTF. The CDR3 nucleotides are TGTGCCAGTAGTATTGGGAGGGCTAACTATGGCTACACCTTC. The gene calls are TRBV19 and TRBJ1-2, with unresolved D. Germline CDR1 is LNHDA and CDR2 is SQIVND (reference sequence). V was pared by 3 bases and J by 0 bases, with 8 bases between. CDR3 size: 14 residues. Complete variable domain (other parts from reference TRBV19 and TRBJ1-2): DGGITQSPKYLFRKEGQNVTLSCEQNLNHDAMYWYRQDPGQGLRLIYYSQIVNDFQKGDIAEGYSVSREKKESFPLTVTSAQKNPTAFYLCASSIGRANYGYTFGSGTRLTVV.

This sequence joins TRBV4-1 and TRBJ1-4; D remains ambiguous. The V gene's germline CDR1 is MGHRA and CDR2 YSYEKL. The germline V and J ends were trimmed by 0 bases and 8 bases, with 13 bases remaining between them. The CDR3 has 15 amino acids. CDR3 coding DNA: TGCGCCAGCAGCCAAGATACGGGAGGGAAAGAAAAACTGTTTTTT. This codes for CASSQDTGGKEKLFF.

There are many counts of this clone. The J gene is TRBJ2-5, the V gene TRBV4-2, with 11 positions matching TRBD2. Germline CDR1 and CDR2: LGHNA and YNFKEQ. The junction had 14 bases not matched to a gene; V was cut back by 0 bases and J by 8 bases. The CDR3 is 18 amino acids. As DNA, the CDR3 is TGTGCCAGCAGCCAAGAAGTAGCTAGCGGGGGGAAAGGGGGTACCCAGTACTTC. The encoded protein is CASSQEVASGGKGGTQYF.

The chain is built from TRBV5-1 and TRBJ2-5; 9 positions match TRBD1. The ends lost 0 bases at V and 5 bases at J; junction bases unmatched: 5. CDR3 length: 15 amino acids. Germline loops: CDR1 SGHRS, CDR2 YFSETQ. CDR3 protein: CASSLVLGQGETQYF. CDR3 DNA sequence: TGCGCCAGCAGCTTGGTCCTAGGACAGGGGGAGACCCAGTACTTC.

The rearrangement uses TRBV14 and TRBJ1-1, with D perhaps TRBD1 (6 bases). V lost 0 bases to trimming and J lost 2 bases, with 13 bases between them. CDR1 is SGHDN and CDR2 is FVKESK in the germline V gene. The CDR3 spans 16 residues. For the CDR3, the DNA is TGTGCCAGCAGCCAAGATTGGGCAGGGGTCAACACTGAAGCTTTCTTT. Protein: CASSQDWAGVNTEAFF.

In the case of this clone: The junction departs from the called germline gene at one end, perhaps through a read error. V usage is TRBV7-9 and J usage is TRBJ2-1; weak D call: TRBD1 (6 bases). CDR3 length: 15 amino acids. In germline, CDR1 is SEHNR, CDR2 FQNEAQ (reference sequence). The DNA for the CDR3 is TGTGCCAGCAGCCCAGTGGGGGCCTCCCACAATGAGCAGTTCTTC. Translated: CASSPVGASHNEQFF.

This clone was seen once. CDR3 region: CASSQVSGRKQETQYF. The CDR3 DNA sequence: TGCGCCAGCAGCCAAGTAAGCGGGAGAAAACAAGAGACCCAGTACTTC. This sequence joins TRBV4-3 and TRBJ2-5, with 8 bases aligning to TRBD2. V gave up 1 base and J gave up 2 bases; unmatched junction bases: 6. Germline values: CDR1 LGHNA, CDR2 YSLEER. The length of the CDR3 is 16 residues.

V and J are TRBV4-3 and TRBJ2-5; 12 nucleotides agree with TRBD2. J was trimmed by 4 bases and V by 4 bases; bases with no gene match: 4. This CDR3 spans 15 amino acids. CDR1 and CDR2 (germline): LGHNA, YSLEER. The DNA of the CDR3 is TGCGCCAGCAGCCGGACTAGCGGGGTAGGAGAGACCCAGTACTTC. Its protein is CASSRTSGVGETQYF.

The CDR3, as DNA: TGTGCCAGCAGGAAACAGAGAGACAATAGCAATCAGCCCCAGCATTTT. This sequence encodes CASRKQRDNSNQPQHF. The chain is built from TRBV6-6 and TRBJ1-5; no clear D. V was clipped by 6 bases and J by 0 bases, with 15 bases between them. CDR3 length: 16 amino acids. Germline CDR1 and CDR2: MNHNY and SVGAGI (reference sequence).

The CDR3 spells CASSLAGFSYEQYV. In DNA, the CDR3 is TGTGCCAGCAGCTTAGCGGGCTTCTCCTACGAGCAGTACGTC. The chain recombines TRBV7-2 with TRBJ2-7; D not resolved. The germline gives CDR1 SGHTA, CDR2 FQGNSA. There are 14 residues in the CDR3. V was trimmed by 0 bases and J by 0 bases, leaving 6 bases between them.

This clone showed up just once. The chain is built from TRBV7-9 and TRBJ1-1; TRBD1 matches 9 bases. With 3 bases clipped from V and 10 bases from J, the junction kept 6 bases outside the gene matches. The CDR3 is 13 residues long. Germline V lookup: CDR1 SEHNR, CDR2 FQNEAQ (reference sequence). The CDR3 loop reads CASSLGTGSGAFF. The CDR3 DNA reads as TGTGCCAGCAGCTTGGGGACAGGGTCAGGAGCTTTCTTT.

The CDR3 DNA sequence: TGTGCCAGCAGCCAAGGTATTTGGGGGGTGGGAACTGAAGCTTTCTTT. Translated, it gives CASSQGIWGVGTEAFF. This chain uses TRBV3-1 (or the pseudogene TRBV3-2) with TRBJ1-1; possibly TRBD1 for D (5 bases). V lost 1 base and J lost 5, with 17 bases in between. This CDR3 has 16 amino acids. In germline, CDR1 is LGHDT, CDR2 YNNKEL (reference sequence).

This clone was detected only a few times. The J gene is TRBJ1-3, the V gene TRBV29-1; TRBD1 agrees at 11 bases. Germline V gives CDR1 SQVTM, CDR2 ANQGSEA. This CDR3 comprises 16 residues. V was clipped by 4 bases and J by 0 bases; unmatched bases: 5. The CDR3 DNA reads as TGCAGCGTTGCGGGGGGACAGGGGGTCTCTGGAAACACCATATATTTT. Translating gives CSVAGGQGVSGNTIYF. Combining the CDR3 with reference TRBV29-1 and TRBJ1-3 gives the whole variable domain SAVISQKPSRDICQRGTSLTIQCQVDSQVTMMFWYRQQPGQSLTLIATANQGSEATYESGFVIDKFPISRPNLTFSTLTVSNMSPEDSSIYLCSVAGGQGVSGNTIYFGEGSWLTVV.

CDR3 sequence: CASSSLRDRVGRGYTF. In nucleotides, the CDR3 is TGTGCCAGCAGCTCCCTCCGGGACAGGGTTGGTCGTGGCTACACCTTC. This rearrangement joins TRBV7-2 to TRBJ1-2; 9 nucleotides align to TRBD1. The J segment lost 7 bases and the V segment lost 4 bases, leaving 13 bases of the junction unmatched. Germline V gives CDR1 SGHTA, CDR2 FQGNSA. The length of the CDR3 is 16 residues. Full variable domain (outside the CDR3, taken from reference TRBV7-2 and TRBJ1-2): GAGVSQSPSNKVTEKGKDVELRCDPISGHTALYWYRQSLGQGLEFLIYFQGNSAPDKSGLPSDRFSAERTGGSVSTLTIQRTQQEDSAVYLCASSSLRDRVGRGYTFGSGTRLTVV.

For the CDR3, the DNA is TGTGCCAGCAGCTTAAACGACAGGGTGAAGACCGGGGAGCTGTTTTTT. As protein: CASSLNDRVKTGELFF. The chain employs TRBV11-2 and TRBJ2-2; 7 positions match TRBD1. CDR3 size: 16 residues. Germline CDR1 reads SGHAT; CDR2 reads FQNNGV. The V and J ends lost 2 bases and 5 bases, in that order; junction bases with no gene match: 8.

The chain has TRBV19 and TRBJ2-7; the match to TRBD1 covers 10 bases. The CDR3 has 16 residues. V was pared by 5 bases and J by 0 bases, with 7 bases of the junction left unmatched. Germline V gives CDR1 LNHDA, CDR2 SQIVND (reference sequence). The CDR3: CASSRRTGGASYEQYF. The CDR3 DNA follows: TGTGCCAGTAGTCGCCGGACAGGGGGAGCCTCCTACGAGCAGTACTTC.

The rearrangement joins TRBV19 to TRBJ1-5, with D possibly matching TRBD1 (6 bases). Germline loops: CDR1 LNHDA, CDR2 SQIVND (reference sequence). Trimming shortened V by 4 bases and J by 0 bases, and 13 bases separated the two germline ends. The CDR3 contains 16 residues. CDR3 in DNA: TGTGCCAGTAGTACAAGAGGGACACATAGCAATCAGCCCCAGCATTTT. Its translation: CASSTRGTHSNQPQHF.

The V gene is TRBV19, the J gene TRBJ2-2; D may be TRBD2 (7 bases). This CDR3 has 15 amino acids. Germline CDR1 and CDR2: LNHDA and SQIVND (reference sequence). V was clipped by 7 bases and J by 6 bases, with 18 bases between them. The DNA for the CDR3 is TGTGCCAGTATCCAAGGGGGTCTAGCGGCCGGGGAGCTGTTTTTT. Protein product: CASIQGGLAAGELFF.

The rearrangement uses TRBV12-3 or TRBV12-4 and TRBJ1-5; 7 bases agree with TRBD1. This CDR3 is built from 13 residues. J was trimmed by 7 bases and V by 5 bases; bases with no gene match: 5. The CDR3 sequence is CASSRDSSQPQHF. CDR3 sequence (DNA): TGTGCCAGCAGTCGGGACAGTAGCCAGCCCCAGCATTTT.

The chain uses TRBV27 and TRBJ1-2; D is ambiguous. Germline V gives CDR1 MNHEY, CDR2 SMNVEV (reference sequence). Trimming left V 10 bases short and J 0 bases short, with 12 bases between. This CDR3 comprises 13 residues. As DNA, the CDR3 is TGTGCCACATCGACTGTTGCTAACTATGGCTACACCTTC. Translated: CATSTVANYGYTF.

This chain connects TRBV5-1 to TRBJ1-2; 7 nucleotides line up with TRBD1. The CDR3 is 15 amino acids. From germline, CDR1 is SGHRS and CDR2 YFSETQ. V shed 0 bases and J 5 bases; nucleotides not matched to a gene: 7. The DNA of the CDR3 is TGCGCCAGCAGCTTGGTGGGGGACAGCCCATATGGCTACACCTTC. Protein product: CASSLVGDSPYGYTF.

V gene TRBV15 combines with J gene TRBJ1-2; D is unclear. The V gene's germline CDR1 is LNHNV and CDR2 YYDKDF (reference sequence). V lost 0 bases, J lost 4 bases, and 15 bases lay in between. There are 16 residues in the CDR3. The CDR3 nucleotides read TGTGCCACCAGCAGAGATCGGCGGGGAACTGTCTATGGCTACACCTTC. This translates into CATSRDRRGTVYGYTF.

The genes are TRBV5-1 and TRBJ1-2, with D tentatively TRBD1 (6 bases). CDR3 length: 13 residues. Germline loops: CDR1 SGHRS, CDR2 YFSETQ. Trimming took 6 bases from V and 1 from J, leaving 10 bases between them. For the CDR3, the DNA is TGCGCCAGCACCGCGGACAGTAACTATGGCTACACCTTC. Protein: CASTADSNYGYTF.

The chain uses TRBV11-3 and TRBJ1-2; D perhaps matches TRBD1 (5 bases). V lost 5 bases and J 4 bases, leaving 20 bases between the germline ends. The CDR3 is 16 residues long. Per germline, CDR1 SGHNT and CDR2 YENEEA. The CDR3 bases are TGTGCCAGCAGCAACCACCCCCGTCAGGGTGGCTATGGCTACACCTTC. Its translation is CASSNHPRQGGYGYTF.

This chain connects TRBV6-7 to TRBJ2-7; D unresolved. TRBV6-7 counts as an open reading frame of uncertain function. V lost 0 bases, J lost 2 bases, and 11 bases lay in between. The CDR3 has 15 amino acids. CDR3 coding DNA: TGTGCCAGCAGTTACTCTCGGTGGGCGCCCTACGAGCAGTACGTC. Its protein product is CASSYSRWAPYEQYV.

Turning to this clone: This sample also contains other DNA sequences that code for the same CDR3. V usage is TRBV3-1 (or the pseudogene TRBV3-2) and J usage is TRBJ1-1; perhaps TRBD1 as D (5 bases). Trimming pared 1 base from V and 0 bases from J, leaving 9 bases between. The CDR3 has 15 amino acids. Germline CDR1 is LGHDT and CDR2 is YNNKEL (reference sequence). CDR3 DNA: TGTGCCAGCAGCCAAGGGCAGGGAATGAACACTGAAGCTTTCTTT. Protein sequence: CASSQGQGMNTEAFF.

This sequence joins TRBV30 and TRBJ2-3; weak D call: TRBD2 (6 bases). In germline, CDR1 is GTSNPN, CDR2 SVGIG (reference sequence). Deletions cut 6 bases from V and 6 bases from J, with 16 bases between. The CDR3 covers 13 residues. CDR3 loop: CACPVGGVDTQYF. The CDR3 DNA reads as TGTGCCTGCCCTGTCGGGGGAGTGGATACGCAGTATTTT.

A note on this clone: The sample contains more than one DNA sequence encoding this CDR3. The rearrangement uses TRBV9 and TRBJ2-3, with 10 bases lining up with TRBD2. Germline V gives CDR1 SGDLS, CDR2 YYNGEE. Trimming took 3 bases from V and 0 from J; bases not matched to a gene: 1. The CDR3 runs 15 residues. The DNA of the CDR3 is TGTGCCAGCAGCGGACTAGCGGGTAGCACAGATACGCAGTATTTT. Its protein product is CASSGLAGSTDTQYF.

The rearrangement joins TRBV24-1 to TRBJ1-1; D may be TRBD1 (5 bases). The CDR3 runs 14 residues. V shed 4 bases and J shed 6 bases, with 14 bases lying between them. Germline CDR1 and CDR2: KGHDR and SFDVKD. Written as DNA, the CDR3 is TGTGCCACCAGTGACGGGGGTTTGGGAGCTGAAGCTTTCTTT. As protein: CATSDGGLGAEAFF.

This clone was recorded a few times. The V gene is TRBV5-1, the J gene TRBJ2-6; D is possibly TRBD1 (6 bases). V was clipped by 6 bases and J by 3 bases, with 13 bases between them. CDR1 and CDR2 from the germline V gene are SGHRS and YFSETQ. The length of the CDR3 is 15 residues. This chain's CDR3 is CASTPTGVGANVLTF. CDR3 nucleotides: TGCGCCAGCACCCCGACAGGAGTTGGGGCCAACGTCCTGACTTTC.